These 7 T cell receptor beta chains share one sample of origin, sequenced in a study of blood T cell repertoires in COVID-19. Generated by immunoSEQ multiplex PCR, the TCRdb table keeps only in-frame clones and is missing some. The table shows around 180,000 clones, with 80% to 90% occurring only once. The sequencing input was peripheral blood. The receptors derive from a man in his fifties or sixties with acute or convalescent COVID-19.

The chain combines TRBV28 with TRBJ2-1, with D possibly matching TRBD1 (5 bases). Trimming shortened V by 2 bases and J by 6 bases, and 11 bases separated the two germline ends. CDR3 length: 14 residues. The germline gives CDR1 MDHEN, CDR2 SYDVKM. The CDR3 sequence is CASSLPHRFNEQFF. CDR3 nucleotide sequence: TGTGCCAGCAGTTTACCACACAGGTTCAATGAGCAGTTCTTC.

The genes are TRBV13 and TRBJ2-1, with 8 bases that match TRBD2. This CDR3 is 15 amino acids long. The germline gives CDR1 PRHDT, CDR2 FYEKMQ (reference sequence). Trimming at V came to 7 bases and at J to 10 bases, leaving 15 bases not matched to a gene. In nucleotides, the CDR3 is TGTGCCAGCACCCCGGATAGCGGGGCCAGCGGGGAGCAGTTCTTC. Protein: CASTPDSGASGEQFF.

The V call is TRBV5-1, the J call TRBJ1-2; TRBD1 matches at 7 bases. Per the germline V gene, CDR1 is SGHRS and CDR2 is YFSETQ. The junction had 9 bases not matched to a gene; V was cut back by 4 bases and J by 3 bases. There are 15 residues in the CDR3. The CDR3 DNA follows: TGCGCCAGCAGCCCAAGGGGAACAGGGGACTATGGCTACACCTTC. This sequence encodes CASSPRGTGDYGYTF.

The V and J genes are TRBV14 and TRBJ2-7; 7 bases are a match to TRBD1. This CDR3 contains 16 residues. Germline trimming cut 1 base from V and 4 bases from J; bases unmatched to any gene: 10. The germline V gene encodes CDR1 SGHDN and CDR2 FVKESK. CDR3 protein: CASSQGYSRQGYEQYF. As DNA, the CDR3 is TGTGCCAGCAGCCAAGGGTATAGCCGACAGGGTTACGAGCAGTACTTC.

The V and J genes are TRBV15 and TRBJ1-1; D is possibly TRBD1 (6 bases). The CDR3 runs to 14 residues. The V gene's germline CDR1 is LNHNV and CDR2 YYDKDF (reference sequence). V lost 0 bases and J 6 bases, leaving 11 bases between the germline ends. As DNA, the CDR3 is TGTGCCACCAGCAGAGATTATTGGGGGCCTGAAGCTTTCTTT. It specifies CATSRDYWGPEAFF.

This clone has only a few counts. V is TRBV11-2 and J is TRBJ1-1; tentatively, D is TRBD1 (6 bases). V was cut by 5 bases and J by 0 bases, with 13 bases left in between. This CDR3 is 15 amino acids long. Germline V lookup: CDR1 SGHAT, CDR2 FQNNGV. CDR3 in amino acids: CASSPVGGVNTEAFF. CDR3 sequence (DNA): TGTGCCAGCAGCCCCGTTGGGGGCGTGAACACTGAAGCTTTCTTT.

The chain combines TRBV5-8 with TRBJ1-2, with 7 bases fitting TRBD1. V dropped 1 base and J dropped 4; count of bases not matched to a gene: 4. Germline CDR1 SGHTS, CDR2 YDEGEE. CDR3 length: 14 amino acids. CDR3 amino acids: CASSLPGQIYGYTF. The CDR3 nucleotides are TGTGCCAGCAGCTTGCCGGGACAGATCTATGGCTACACCTTC.